A selection of T cell receptor beta chains follows, all from one sample in a study of cytomegalovirus exposure and HLA in healthy donors. Only in-frame clones appear in the TCRdb table, and some are missing; sequencing was by immunoSEQ multiplex PCR. Of under 250,000 clones in the sample, around 80% were seen once. Sample: PBMCs. These TCRs come from a male donor in good health and CMV-seronegative. Both conserved end residues are part of each CDR3. Each record gives: CDR3 length, V gene, D gene, clone size, J gene, CDR3 protein, CDR3 DNA. D genes are given only for firm matches. Size is omitted from some rows. Given values are once, few, many or a class for expanded clones.

cdr3_length: 14; v_call: TRBV10-3; d_call: -; clone_size: -; j_call: TRBJ1-6; cdr3_aa: CAISGRALNSPLHF; cdr3_nt: TGTGCCATCAGTGGGAGGGCCTTGAATTCACCCCTCCACTTT
cdr3_length: 15; v_call: TRBV30; d_call: -; clone_size: -; j_call: TRBJ1-5; cdr3_aa: CAWSVTGVGNQPQHF; cdr3_nt: TGTGCCTGGAGTGTTACGGGGGTAGGCAATCAGCCCCAGCATTTT
cdr3_length: 14; v_call: TRBV5-1; d_call: -; clone_size: -; j_call: TRBJ2-7; cdr3_aa: CASSLDVRVREQYF; cdr3_nt: TGCGCCAGCAGCTTGGATGTCAGGGTCCGCGAGCAGTACTTC
cdr3_length: 16; v_call: TRBV6-5; d_call: TRBD1; clone_size: -; j_call: TRBJ1-1; cdr3_aa: CASSSGTGSVNTEAFF; cdr3_nt: TGTGCCAGCAGTTCCGGGACAGGGAGTGTGAACACTGAAGCTTTCTTT
cdr3_length: 16; v_call: TRBV27; d_call: -; clone_size: -; j_call: TRBJ2-1; cdr3_aa: CASSNSVQSSYNEQFF; cdr3_nt: TGTGCCAGCAGTAATAGCGTTCAGAGCTCCTACAATGAGCAGTTCTTC
cdr3_length: 17; v_call: TRBV18; d_call: TRBD2; clone_size: -; j_call: TRBJ2-5; cdr3_aa: CASSYRLAGDKQETQYF; cdr3_nt: TGTGCCAGCTCATATCGACTAGCGGGCGACAAACAAGAGACCCAGTACTTC
cdr3_length: 15; v_call: TRBV7-2; d_call: TRBD1; clone_size: -; j_call: TRBJ2-5; cdr3_aa: CASSLTGTGGETQYF; cdr3_nt: TGTGCCAGCAGCTTAACCGGGACAGGGGGGGAGACCCAGTACTTC
cdr3_length: 14; v_call: TRBV10-3; d_call: TRBD1; clone_size: -; j_call: TRBJ1-3; cdr3_aa: CATRTGNSGNTIYF; cdr3_nt: TGTGCCACCAGGACAGGGAACTCTGGAAACACCATATATTTT
cdr3_length: 14; v_call: TRBV7-9; d_call: -; clone_size: -; j_call: TRBJ2-7; cdr3_aa: CASSPPARLHEQYF; cdr3_nt: TGTGCCAGCAGCCCCCCCGCCAGGTTGCACGAGCAGTACTTC
cdr3_length: 14; v_call: TRBV9; d_call: -; clone_size: once; j_call: TRBJ2-3; cdr3_aa: CASTPEGGTDTQYF; cdr3_nt: TGTGCCAGCACACCGGAGGGTGGAACAGATACGCAGTATTTT
cdr3_length: 13; v_call: TRBV28; d_call: TRBD1; clone_size: few; j_call: TRBJ1-1; cdr3_aa: CASSYRGPTEAFF; cdr3_nt: TGTGCCAGCAGTTACAGGGGGCCCACTGAAGCTTTCTTT
cdr3_length: 12; v_call: TRBV29-1; d_call: -; clone_size: -; j_call: TRBJ2-7; cdr3_aa: CSVDTNSYEQYF; cdr3_nt: TGCAGCGTTGACACTAACTCCTACGAGCAGTACTTC
cdr3_length: 13; v_call: TRBV18; d_call: TRBD1; clone_size: once; j_call: TRBJ2-5; cdr3_aa: CASSPGQGETQYF; cdr3_nt: TGTGCCAGCTCACCGGGACAGGGGGAGACCCAGTACTTC
cdr3_length: 17; v_call: TRBV15; d_call: TRBD1; clone_size: -; j_call: TRBJ1-3; cdr3_aa: CATSKAGQGMSGNTIYF; cdr3_nt: TGTGCCACCAGCAAAGCAGGACAGGGGATGTCTGGAAACACCATATATTTT
cdr3_length: 11; v_call: TRBV5-1; d_call: -; clone_size: few; j_call: TRBJ2-7; cdr3_aa: CASSSGYEQYF; cdr3_nt: TGCGCCAGCAGCTCAGGGTACGAGCAGTACTTC
cdr3_length: 16; v_call: TRBV14; d_call: TRBD1; clone_size: -; j_call: TRBJ2-2; cdr3_aa: CASSPGPGGITGELFF; cdr3_nt: TGTGCCAGCAGCCCGGGACCAGGGGGTATAACCGGGGAGCTGTTTTTT
cdr3_length: 16; v_call: TRBV5-6; d_call: TRBD2; clone_size: -; j_call: TRBJ2-7; cdr3_aa: CASSLEPGLATYEQYF; cdr3_nt: TGTGCCAGCAGCTTGGAACCGGGACTAGCGACCTACGAGCAGTACTTC
cdr3_length: 15; v_call: TRBV7-9; d_call: TRBD1; clone_size: -; j_call: TRBJ2-7; cdr3_aa: CASSPRVQGIREQYF; cdr3_nt: TGTGCCAGCAGCCCACGGGTACAGGGGATCAGGGAGCAGTACTTC
cdr3_length: 16; v_call: TRBV29-1; d_call: TRBD2; clone_size: -; j_call: TRBJ2-2; cdr3_aa: CSVEDSGTSLPGELFF; cdr3_nt: TGCAGCGTTGAAGATTCGGGGACTAGCCTCCCCGGGGAGCTGTTTTTT
cdr3_length: 16; v_call: TRBV4-1; d_call: TRBD2; clone_size: -; j_call: TRBJ2-7; cdr3_aa: CASSQDEVLAAYEQYF; cdr3_nt: TGCGCCAGCAGCCAAGATGAGGTTCTAGCGGCCTACGAGCAGTACTTC
cdr3_length: 18; v_call: TRBV5-1; d_call: -; clone_size: -; j_call: TRBJ1-3; cdr3_aa: CASSLRAHRTSSGNTIYF; cdr3_nt: TGCGCCAGCAGCTTGAGGGCTCACAGGACAAGCTCTGGAAACACCATATATTTT
cdr3_length: 14; v_call: TRBV4-1; d_call: -; clone_size: -; j_call: TRBJ1-4; cdr3_aa: CASSRGTNNEKLFF; cdr3_nt: TGCGCCAGCAGCAGGGGCACGAATAATGAAAAACTGTTTTTT
cdr3_length: 16; v_call: TRBV11-2; d_call: -; clone_size: once; j_call: TRBJ1-2; cdr3_aa: CASSLFRELGNYGYTF; cdr3_nt: TGTGCCAGCAGCTTATTCAGGGAACTGGGTAACTATGGCTACACCTTC
cdr3_length: 11; v_call: TRBV6-1; d_call: -; clone_size: -; j_call: TRBJ2-5; cdr3_aa: CASSRQETQYF; cdr3_nt: TGTGCCAGCAGCCGCCAAGAGACCCAGTACTTC
cdr3_length: 15; v_call: TRBV19; d_call: TRBD2; clone_size: -; j_call: TRBJ2-3; cdr3_aa: CASMEVAGFTDTQYF; cdr3_nt: TGTGCCAGTATGGAGGTAGCGGGATTCACAGATACGCAGTATTTT
cdr3_length: 16; v_call: TRBV9; d_call: -; clone_size: -; j_call: TRBJ1-1; cdr3_aa: CASCAGVLECRTEAFF; cdr3_nt: TGTGCCAGCTGCGCGGGGGTCTTAGAATGTCGCACTGAAGCTTTCTTT
cdr3_length: 19; v_call: TRBV5-6; d_call: TRBD1; clone_size: -; j_call: TRBJ2-7; cdr3_aa: CASSLDIGVGQGPSYEQYF; cdr3_nt: TGTGCCAGCAGCTTGGATATCGGGGTGGGACAGGGCCCCTCCTACGAGCAGTACTTC
cdr3_length: 14; v_call: TRBV5-1; d_call: TRBD2; clone_size: -; j_call: TRBJ2-7; cdr3_aa: CASSGLTSSYEQYF; cdr3_nt: TGCGCCAGTTCGGGACTAACCAGCTCCTACGAGCAGTACTTC
cdr3_length: 15; v_call: TRBV5-1; d_call: -; clone_size: -; j_call: TRBJ1-2; cdr3_aa: CASSSSALGDYGYTF; cdr3_nt: TGCGCCAGCAGCTCCTCGGCCCTAGGGGACTATGGCTACACCTTC
cdr3_length: 12; v_call: TRBV29-1; d_call: -; clone_size: -; j_call: TRBJ1-2; cdr3_aa: CSVDRGISGYTF; cdr3_nt: TGCAGCGTTGACAGGGGTATTTCTGGCTACACCTTC
cdr3_length: 13; v_call: TRBV6-1; d_call: -; clone_size: few; j_call: TRBJ1-2; cdr3_aa: CASDEVQGYGYTF; cdr3_nt: TGTGCCAGCGATGAGGTGCAGGGGTATGGCTACACCTTC
cdr3_length: 13; v_call: TRBV19; d_call: TRBD1; clone_size: -; j_call: TRBJ2-7; cdr3_aa: CASSTDRGQEQYF; cdr3_nt: TGTGCCAGTAGTACCGACAGGGGGCAAGAGCAGTACTTC